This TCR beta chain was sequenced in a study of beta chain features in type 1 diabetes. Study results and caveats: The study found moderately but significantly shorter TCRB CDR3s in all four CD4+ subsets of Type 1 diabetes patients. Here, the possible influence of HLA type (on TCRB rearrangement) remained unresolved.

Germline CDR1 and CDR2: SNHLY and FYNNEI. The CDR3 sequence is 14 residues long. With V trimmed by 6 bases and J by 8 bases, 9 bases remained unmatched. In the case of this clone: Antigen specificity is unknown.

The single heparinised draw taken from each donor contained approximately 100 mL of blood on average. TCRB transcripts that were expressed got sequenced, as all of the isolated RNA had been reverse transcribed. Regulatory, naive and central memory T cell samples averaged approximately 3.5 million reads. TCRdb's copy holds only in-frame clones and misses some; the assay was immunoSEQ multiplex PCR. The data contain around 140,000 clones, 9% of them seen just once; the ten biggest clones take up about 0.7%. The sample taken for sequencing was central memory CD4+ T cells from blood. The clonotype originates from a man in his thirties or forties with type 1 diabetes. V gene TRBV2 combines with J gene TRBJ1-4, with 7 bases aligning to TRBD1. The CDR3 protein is CASRKTGLGEKLFF. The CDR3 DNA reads TGTGCCAGCAGAAAGACAGGGCTTGGAGAAAAACTGTTTTTT.